The present TCR beta chain was sequenced within a study of CD8 T cells in ankylosing spondylitis. TCRdb fed the 5' RACE reads into MiXCR, producing one record per CDR3 protein. The sample has nearly 350,000 distinct CDR3 sequences; about 15% are singletons. The length of the CDR3 is 12 residues. V gave up 2 bases and J gave up 6 bases, with 8 bases separating them. The chain couples TRBV12-3 or TRBV12-4 to TRBJ2-7; perhaps TRBD1 as D (5 bases). Sequenced input: blood, either unsorted or a sorted T cell fraction (not recorded which). This sequence originates from a male donor with ankylosing spondylitis or in good health (not recorded which). The CDR3 DNA reads as TGTGCCAGCAGTTTATATAGGGGCGAGCAGTACTTC. Its protein product is CASSLYRGEQYF.